This TCR beta chain stems from a study of OX40 agonist ivuxolimab in advanced cancers. From germline, CDR1 is SGHAT and CDR2 FQDESV (reference sequence). This CDR3 has 15 amino acids. The ends lost 3 bases at V and 1 base at J; junction bases unmatched: 3. Libraries were prepared by immunoSEQ multiplex PCR; TCRdb keeps only in-frame clonotypes and omits some of them. The table records 40,000 to 45,000 clones, 85% to 90% of them present only once. This rearrangement joins TRBV11-1 to TRBJ1-1, with 9 bases matching TRBD1. The sequence came from an adult with an advanced solid tumor such as melanoma, head and neck, liver or kidney cancer. This material consisted of CD4+ or CD8+ T cells sorted from blood, taken in a trial of the OX40 agonist ivuxolimab. The CDR3 sequence is CASSFEQGANTEAFF. The DNA for the CDR3 is TGTGCCAGCAGCTTTGAACAGGGGGCGAACACTGAAGCTTTCTTT.